These 2 T cell receptor beta chains were all obtained from the same sample, sequenced in a study of cytomegalovirus exposure and HLA in healthy donors. Measured with immunoSEQ multiplex PCR; TCRdb has only the in-frame clones, and not every one. The sample holds approximately 100,000 clones; 88% are singletons and the top ten take about 1.8%. Material: PBMCs. Receptors were obtained from a woman aged 18-29 years in good health and CMV-seropositive.

The chain's CDR3 is CASSPGGGTEAFF. CDR3 nucleotides: TGTGCCAGCAGCCCGGGGGGCGGCACTGAAGCTTTCTTT. This chain joins TRBV11-3 and TRBJ1-1, with a tentative D call TRBD1 (6 bases). With 5 bases removed from V and 4 bases from J, the gap between germline ends came to 11 bases. CDR1 and CDR2 (germline): SGHNT, YENEEA. The CDR3 runs 13 residues.

The chain uses TRBV7-2 and TRBJ2-1, with 7 bases identical to TRBD2. The CDR3 length is 16 residues. Unmatched junction bases numbered 6, after V lost 0 bases and J lost 4 bases. Germline values: CDR1 SGHTA, CDR2 FQGNSA. The CDR3 spells CASSLASLAAYNEQFF. CDR3 sequence (DNA): TGTGCCAGCAGCTTAGCATCCCTAGCGGCTTACAATGAGCAGTTCTTC.